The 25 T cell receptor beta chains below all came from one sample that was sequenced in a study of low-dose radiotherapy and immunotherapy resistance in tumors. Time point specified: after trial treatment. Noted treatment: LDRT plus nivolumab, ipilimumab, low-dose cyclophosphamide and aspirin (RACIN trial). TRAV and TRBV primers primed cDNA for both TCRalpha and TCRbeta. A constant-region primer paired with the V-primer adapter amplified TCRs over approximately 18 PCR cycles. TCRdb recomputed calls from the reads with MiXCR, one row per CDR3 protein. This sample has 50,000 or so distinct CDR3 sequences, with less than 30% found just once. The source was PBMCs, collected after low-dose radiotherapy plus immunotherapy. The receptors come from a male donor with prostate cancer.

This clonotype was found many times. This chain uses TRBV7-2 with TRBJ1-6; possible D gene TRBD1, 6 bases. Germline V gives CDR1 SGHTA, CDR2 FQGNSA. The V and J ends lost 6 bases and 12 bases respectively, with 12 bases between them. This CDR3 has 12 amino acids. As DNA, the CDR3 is TGTGCCAGCAGTTTTAACAGGGAACCCCTCCACTTT. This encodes CASSFNREPLHF.

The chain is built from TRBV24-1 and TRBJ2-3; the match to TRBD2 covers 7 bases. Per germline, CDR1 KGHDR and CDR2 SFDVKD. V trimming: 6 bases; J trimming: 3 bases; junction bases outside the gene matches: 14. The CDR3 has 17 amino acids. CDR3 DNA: TGTGCCACCAGTACGTCCGATAGCGGGTATCTAACAGATACGCAGTATTTT. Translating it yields CATSTSDSGYLTDTQYF.

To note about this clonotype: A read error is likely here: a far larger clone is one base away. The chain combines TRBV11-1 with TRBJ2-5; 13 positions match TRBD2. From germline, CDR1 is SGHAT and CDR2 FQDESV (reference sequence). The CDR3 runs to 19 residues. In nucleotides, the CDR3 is TGTGCCAGCAGCCGTGGACTAGCGGGGGAACCGACTGCACAAGCGACCCAGTACTTC. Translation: CASSRGLAGEPTAQATQYF.

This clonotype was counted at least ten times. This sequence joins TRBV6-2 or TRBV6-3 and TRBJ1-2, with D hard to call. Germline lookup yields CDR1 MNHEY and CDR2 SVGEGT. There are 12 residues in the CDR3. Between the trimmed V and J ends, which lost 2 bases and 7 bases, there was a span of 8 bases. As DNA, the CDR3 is TGTGCCAGCAGTTACAGGTTCCGTGGCTACACCTTC. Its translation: CASSYRFRGYTF.

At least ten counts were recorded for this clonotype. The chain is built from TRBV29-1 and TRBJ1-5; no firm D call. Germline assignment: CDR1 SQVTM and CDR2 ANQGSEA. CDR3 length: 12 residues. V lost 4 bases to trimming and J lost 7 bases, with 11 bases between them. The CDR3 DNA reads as TGCAGCGTTGCAGGATCGGGACAGCCCCAGCATTTT. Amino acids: CSVAGSGQPQHF.

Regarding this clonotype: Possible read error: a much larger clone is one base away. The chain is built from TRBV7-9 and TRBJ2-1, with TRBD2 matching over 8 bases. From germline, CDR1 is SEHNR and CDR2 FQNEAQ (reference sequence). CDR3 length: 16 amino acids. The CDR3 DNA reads TGTGTCAGCAGCTTAGTGAGCGGGAGCTCCTACAATGAGCAGTTCTTC. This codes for CVSSLVSGSSYNEQFF.

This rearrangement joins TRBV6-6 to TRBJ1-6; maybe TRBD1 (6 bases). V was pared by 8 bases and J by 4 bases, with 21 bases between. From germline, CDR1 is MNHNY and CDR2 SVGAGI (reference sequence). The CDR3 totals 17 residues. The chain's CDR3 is CASGAGGQGFYNSPLHF. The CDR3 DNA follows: TGTGCCAGCGGGGCGGGAGGCCAGGGGTTTTATAATTCACCCCTCCACTTT.

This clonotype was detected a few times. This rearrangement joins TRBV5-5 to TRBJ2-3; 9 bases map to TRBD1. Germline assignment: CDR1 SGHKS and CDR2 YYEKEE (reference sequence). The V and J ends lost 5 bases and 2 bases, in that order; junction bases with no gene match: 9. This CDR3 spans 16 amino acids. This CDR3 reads CASRPDRGWDTDTQYF. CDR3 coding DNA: TGTGCCAGCAGACCGGACAGGGGATGGGACACAGATACGCAGTATTTT.

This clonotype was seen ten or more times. In DNA form, the CDR3 reads TGCAGTGCTAGAAGGGGACCTGGCACAGATACGCAGTATTTT. It yields the protein CSARRGPGTDTQYF. The rearrangement joins TRBV20-1 to TRBJ2-3; either TRBD1 or TRBD2 may supply D (5 bases each). The length of the CDR3 is 14 residues. V lost 2 bases to trimming and J lost 1 base, with 10 bases between them. Germline loops: CDR1 DFQATT, CDR2 SNEGSKA (reference sequence).

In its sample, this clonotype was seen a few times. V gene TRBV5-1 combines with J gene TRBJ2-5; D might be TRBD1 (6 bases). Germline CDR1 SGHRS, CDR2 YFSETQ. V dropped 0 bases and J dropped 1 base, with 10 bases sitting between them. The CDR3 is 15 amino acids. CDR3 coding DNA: TGCGCCAGCAGCTTGGGCGTAGGGGGCCAAGAGACCCAGTACTTC. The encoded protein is CASSLGVGGQETQYF.

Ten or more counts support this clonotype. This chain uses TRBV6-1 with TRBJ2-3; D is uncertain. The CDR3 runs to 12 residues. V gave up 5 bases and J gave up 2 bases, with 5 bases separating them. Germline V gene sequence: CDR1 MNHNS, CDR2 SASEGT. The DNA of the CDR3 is TGTGCCAGCAGTCCCAACACAGATACGCAGTATTTT. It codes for CASSPNTDTQYF.

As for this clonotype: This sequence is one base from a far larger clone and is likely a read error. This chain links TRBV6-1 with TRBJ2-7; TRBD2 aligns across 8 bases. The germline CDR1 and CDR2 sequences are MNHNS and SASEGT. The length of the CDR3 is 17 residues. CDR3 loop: CAISESIVGREVYEQYF. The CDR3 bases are TGTGCCATCAGTGAGTCGATTGTCGGGCGGGAGGTCTACGAGCAGTACTTC.

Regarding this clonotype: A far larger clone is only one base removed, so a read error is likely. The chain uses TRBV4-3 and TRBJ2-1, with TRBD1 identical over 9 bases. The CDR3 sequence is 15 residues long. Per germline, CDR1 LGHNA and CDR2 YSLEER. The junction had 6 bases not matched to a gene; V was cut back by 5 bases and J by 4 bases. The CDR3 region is CASSSNRGQYNEQFF. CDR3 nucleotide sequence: TGCGCCAGCAGCTCGAACAGGGGGCAGTACAATGAGCAGTTCTTC.

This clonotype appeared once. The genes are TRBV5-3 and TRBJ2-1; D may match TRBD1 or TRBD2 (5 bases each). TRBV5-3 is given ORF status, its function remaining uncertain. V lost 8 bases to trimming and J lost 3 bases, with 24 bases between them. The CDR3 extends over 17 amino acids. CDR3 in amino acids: CASCATPGRKDYNEQFF. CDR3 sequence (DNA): TGTGCCAGCTGTGCGACACCGGGACGCAAAGACTACAATGAGCAGTTCTTC.

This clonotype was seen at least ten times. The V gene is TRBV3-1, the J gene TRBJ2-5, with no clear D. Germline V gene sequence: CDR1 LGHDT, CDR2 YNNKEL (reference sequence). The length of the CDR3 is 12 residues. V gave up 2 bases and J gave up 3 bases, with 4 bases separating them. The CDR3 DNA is TGTGCCAGCAGCCAATACGAAGAGACCCAGTACTTC. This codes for CASSQYEETQYF.

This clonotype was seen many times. The CDR3 region has the DNA TGTGCCAGCAGTCGGGTATCCTTTGGCTCTTCCTACGAGCAGTACTTC. Translating gives CASSRVSFGSSYEQYF. V usage is TRBV6-1 and J usage is TRBJ2-7; D unresolved. CDR1 and CDR2 from the germline V gene are MNHNS and SASEGT. With 5 bases removed from V and 1 base from J, the gap between germline ends came to 18 bases. The CDR3 totals 16 residues.

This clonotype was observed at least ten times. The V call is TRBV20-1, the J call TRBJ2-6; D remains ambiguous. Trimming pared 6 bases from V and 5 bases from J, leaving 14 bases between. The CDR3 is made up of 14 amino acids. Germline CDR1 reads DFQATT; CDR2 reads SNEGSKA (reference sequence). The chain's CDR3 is CSAPQDRWANVLTF. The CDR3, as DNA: TGCAGTGCGCCCCAGGATCGATGGGCCAACGTCCTGACTTTC.

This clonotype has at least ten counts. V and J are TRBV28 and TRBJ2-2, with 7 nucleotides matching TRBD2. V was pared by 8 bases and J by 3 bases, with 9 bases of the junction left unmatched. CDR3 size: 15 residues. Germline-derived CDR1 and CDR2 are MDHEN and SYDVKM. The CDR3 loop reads CASLYGGSYTGELFF. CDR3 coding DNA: TGTGCCAGCCTTTATGGCGGGAGTTACACCGGGGAGCTGTTTTTT.

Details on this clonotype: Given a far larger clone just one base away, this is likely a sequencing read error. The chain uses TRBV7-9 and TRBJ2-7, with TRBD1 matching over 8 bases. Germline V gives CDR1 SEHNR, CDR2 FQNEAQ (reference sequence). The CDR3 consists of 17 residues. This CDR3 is CASSLRVGGTGGYDQYF. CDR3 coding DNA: TGTGCCAGCAGCTTAAGGGTAGGAGGGACAGGCGGCTACGACCAGTACTTC.

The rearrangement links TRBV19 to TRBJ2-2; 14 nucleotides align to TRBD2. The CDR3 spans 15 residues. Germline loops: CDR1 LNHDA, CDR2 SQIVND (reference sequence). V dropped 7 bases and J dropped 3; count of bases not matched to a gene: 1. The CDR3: CASKGLAGDTGELFF. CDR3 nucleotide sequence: TGTGCCAGTAAGGGACTAGCGGGAGACACCGGGGAGCTGTTTTTT.

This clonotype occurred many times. CDR3 bases: TGCGCCAGCAGCCGGCTAACCGACAGGGCCAATAACTATGGCTACACCTTC. It codes for CASSRLTDRANNYGYTF. J is TRBJ1-2 and V is TRBV4-3; 7 positions match TRBD1. The CDR3 consists of 17 residues. Trimming took 4 bases from V and 1 from J; bases not matched to a gene: 12. Germline CDR1 and CDR2: LGHNA and YSLEER.

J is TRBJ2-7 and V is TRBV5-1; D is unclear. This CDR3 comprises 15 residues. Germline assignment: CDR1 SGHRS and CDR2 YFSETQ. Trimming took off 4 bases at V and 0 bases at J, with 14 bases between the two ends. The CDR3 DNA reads TGCGCCAGCAGCCTCGGGCCCAGTGTCTCCTACGAGCAGTACTTC. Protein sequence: CASSLGPSVSYEQYF. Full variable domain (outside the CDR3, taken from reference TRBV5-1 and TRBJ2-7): KAGVTQTPRYLIKTRGQQVTLSCSPISGHRSVSWYQQTPGQGLQFLFEYFSETQRNKGNFPGRFSGRQFSNSRSEMNVSTLELGDSALYLCASSLGPSVSYEQYFGPGTRLTVT.

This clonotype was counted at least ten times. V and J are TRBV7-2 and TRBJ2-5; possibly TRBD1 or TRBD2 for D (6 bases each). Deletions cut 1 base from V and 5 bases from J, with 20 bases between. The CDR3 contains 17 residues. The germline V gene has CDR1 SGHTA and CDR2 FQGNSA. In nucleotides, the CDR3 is TGTGCCAGCAGCTTAGGGGGGGTCTGGGGGGCAGGGGAGACCCAGTACTTC. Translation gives CASSLGGVWGAGETQYF.

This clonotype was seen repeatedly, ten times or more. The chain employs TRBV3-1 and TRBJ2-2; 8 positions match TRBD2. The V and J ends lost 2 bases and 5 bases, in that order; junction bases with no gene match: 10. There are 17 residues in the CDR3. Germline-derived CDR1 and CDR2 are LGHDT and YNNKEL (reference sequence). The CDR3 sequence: CASSQPSGSADTGELFF. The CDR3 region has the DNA TGTGCCAGCAGCCAACCAAGCGGGAGTGCGGATACCGGGGAGCTGTTTTTT. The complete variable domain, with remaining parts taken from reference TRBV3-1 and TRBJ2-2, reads DTAVSQTPKYLVTQMGNDKSIKCEQNLGHDTMYWYKQDSKKFLKIMFSYNNKELIINETVPNRFSPKSPDKAHLNLHINSLELGDSAVYFCASSQPSGSADTGELFFGEGSRLTVL.

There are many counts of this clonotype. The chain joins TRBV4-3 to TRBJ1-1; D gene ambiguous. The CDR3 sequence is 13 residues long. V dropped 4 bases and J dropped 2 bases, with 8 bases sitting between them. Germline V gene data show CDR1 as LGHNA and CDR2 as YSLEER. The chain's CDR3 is CASSPQSNTEAFF. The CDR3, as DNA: TGCGCCAGCAGCCCACAGAGTAACACTGAAGCTTTCTTT.